Presented here are 22 T cell receptor beta chains from one specimen sequenced in a study of T cells after posttransplantation cyclophosphamide. Generated by immunoSEQ multiplex PCR, the TCRdb table keeps only in-frame clones and is missing some. The sample lists some 19,000 clones; over 75% were seen once. Control samples came 1 year after myeloablative marrow transplants with methotrexate plus calcineurin inhibitor. The starting material was PBMCs, obtained roughly 390 days after allogeneic stem cell transplant with calcineurin inhibitor and methotrexate. These receptors came from a female patient between 25 and 45 years old who received an allogeneic stem cell transplant from an unrelated donor, was CMV-positive, and had acute and chronic GVHD. Some T cells may be the graft donor's.

The chain has TRBV11-2 and TRBJ2-7, with D possibly being TRBD2 (6 bases). The V end was cut by 0 bases, the J end by 3 bases, with 12 bases between. CDR3 length: 15 residues. Germline V gene data show CDR1 as SGHAT and CDR2 as FQNNGV. The CDR3 spells CASSLEGTPGYEQYV. Here the CDR3 DNA reads TGTGCCAGCAGCTTAGAAGGGACTCCAGGCTACGAGCAGTACGTC.

The gene calls are TRBV9 and TRBJ2-5, with TRBD1 as a possible D gene (5 bases). Looked up from germline, CDR1 is SGDLS and CDR2 is YYNGEE. The CDR3 contains 12 residues. Trimming pared 4 bases from V and 3 bases from J, leaving 7 bases between. CDR3 protein: CASSKGEETQYF. CDR3 DNA sequence: TGTGCCAGCAGCAAAGGGGAAGAGACCCAGTACTTC. Full variable domain (rest looked up from reference TRBV9 and TRBJ2-5): DSGVTQTPKHLITATGQRVTLRCSPRSGDLSVYWYQQSLDQGLQFLIQYYNGEERAKGNILERFSAQQFPDLHSELNLSSLELGDSALYFCASSKGEETQYFGPGTRLLVL.

In this sample, this clone turned up once. The chain has TRBV7-9 and TRBJ2-1; possible D gene TRBD2, 5 bases. Trimming left V 8 bases short and J 0 bases short, with 11 bases between. CDR1 SEHNR and CDR2 FQNEAQ come from the germline V gene (reference sequence). The CDR3 extends over 14 amino acids. The CDR3 reads CASALGSSYNEQFF. CDR3 nucleotides: TGTGCCAGCGCCTTAGGGAGCTCCTACAATGAGCAGTTCTTC. Full variable domain (missing parts from reference TRBV7-9 and TRBJ2-1): DTGVSQNPRHKITKRGQNVTFRCDPISEHNRLYWYRQTLGQGPEFLTYFQNEAQLEKSRLLSDRFSAERPKGSFSTLEIQRTEQGDSAMYLCASALGSSYNEQFFGPGTRLTVL.

V is TRBV12-5 and J is TRBJ1-1; D gene unclear. The CDR3 length is 13 residues. CDR1 and CDR2 from the germline V gene are LGHNT and FRNRAP. V was clipped by 5 bases and J by 1 base, with 8 bases between them. CDR3 in amino acids: CASGAQKNTEAFF. In DNA form, the CDR3 reads TGTGCTAGTGGTGCACAGAAGAACACTGAAGCTTTCTTT.

This clone appeared a few times. The V gene is TRBV6-6, the J gene TRBJ1-2, with 7 positions matching TRBD1. The CDR3 consists of 13 residues. Per the germline V gene, CDR1 is MNHNY and CDR2 is SVGAGI (reference sequence). J lost 4 bases, V lost 5 bases, and 4 bases had no gene match. The CDR3 sequence: CASSPRDSYGYTF. The CDR3 coding sequence is TGTGCCAGCAGTCCCCGGGACAGCTATGGCTACACCTTC.

This chain connects TRBV27 to TRBJ1-1; D is perhaps TRBD1 (6 bases). The V end was cut by 5 bases, the J end by 4 bases, with 14 bases between. The CDR3 length is 14 residues. The V gene's germline CDR1 is MNHEY and CDR2 SMNVEV (reference sequence). The CDR3 bases are TGTGCCAGCAGTACATCCAGGGGTGGCACTGAAGCTTTCTTT. Protein sequence: CASSTSRGGTEAFF.

The chain uses TRBV19 and TRBJ2-7; 9 bases agree with TRBD1. Germline trimming cut 3 bases from V and 9 bases from J; bases unmatched to any gene: 18. The CDR3 is 17 amino acids. Per the germline V gene, CDR1 is LNHDA and CDR2 is SQIVND (reference sequence). The CDR3 sequence: CASSMFVCGDRVGSQYV. The CDR3 coding sequence is TGTGCCAGTAGTATGTTTGTCTGCGGGGACAGGGTAGGGTCGCAGTACGTC.

The V gene is TRBV4-3, the J gene TRBJ2-6; 8 bases agree with TRBD1. Germline CDR1 reads LGHNA; CDR2 reads YSLEER. V was pared by 1 base and J by 0 bases, with 2 bases of the junction left unmatched. This CDR3 has 17 residues. The CDR3 here is CASSQVTGGSGANVLTF. The CDR3 bases are TGCGCCAGCAGCCAAGTAACAGGGGGCTCTGGGGCCAACGTCCTGACTTTC.

The V and J genes are TRBV6-1 and TRBJ1-3; a weak D match, TRBD1 (6 bases). The V end was cut by 8 bases, the J end by 4 bases, with 18 bases between. The V gene's germline CDR1 is MNHNS and CDR2 SASEGT. The CDR3 consists of 15 residues. CDR3 DNA sequence: TGTGCCAGCCGCCGAGGGGGGGGAGCCGGAAACACCATATATTTT. Its translation: CASRRGGGAGNTIYF.

The J gene is TRBJ1-4, the V gene TRBV10-3; 7 nucleotides align to TRBD1. Germline values: CDR1 ENHRY, CDR2 SYGVKD. The J segment lost 3 bases and the V segment lost 2 bases, leaving 3 bases of the junction unmatched. This CDR3 has 15 amino acids. The CDR3 protein is CAISEPGQPNEKLFF. CDR3 DNA: TGTGCCATCAGTGAGCCGGGACAGCCTAATGAAAAACTGTTTTTT.

As to this clone: Germline is not matched at one junction end, which may reflect a read error. V and J are TRBV7-9 and TRBJ1-1; maybe TRBD1 (6 bases). CDR1 and CDR2 from the germline V gene are SEHNR and FQNEAQ (reference sequence). The CDR3 is made up of 18 amino acids. As DNA, the CDR3 is TGTGCCAGCAGCTCGATAGTGAAAGGACAGCCGGGGAACGCTGAAGCTTTCTTT. This gives the protein CASSSIVKGQPGNAEAFF. The variable domain in full, completed from reference TRBV7-9 and TRBJ1-1, reads DTGVSQNPRHKITKRGQNVTFRCDPISEHNRLYWYRQTLGQGPEFLTYFQNEAQLEKSRLLSDRFSAERPKGSFSTLEIQRTEQGDSAMYLCASSSIVKGQPGNAEAFFGQGTRLTVV.

The chain has TRBV6-6 and TRBJ1-1; 8 bases line up with TRBD1. The germline V gene has CDR1 MNHNY and CDR2 SVGAGI (reference sequence). CDR3 size: 13 residues. With V trimmed by 7 bases and J by 5 bases, 6 bases remained unmatched. The CDR3 coding sequence is TGTGCCAGCACCCGAGACAGGGGAACTGAAGCTTTCTTT. This encodes CASTRDRGTEAFF.

This chain connects TRBV6-5 to TRBJ1-5, with TRBD1 as a possible D gene (6 bases). Germline V gene lookup returns CDR1 MNHEY and CDR2 SVGAGI. V shed 6 bases and J shed 2 bases, with 8 bases lying between them. The CDR3 runs 13 residues. CDR3: CASSPGGNQPQHF. The CDR3 DNA follows: TGTGCCAGCAGCCCAGGGGGCAATCAGCCCCAGCATTTT.

This rearrangement joins TRBV12-5 to TRBJ2-2; tentatively, D is TRBD2 (5 bases). Germline V gene lookup returns CDR1 LGHNT and CDR2 FRNRAP. V dropped 0 bases and J dropped 5 bases, with 10 bases sitting between them. The CDR3 runs 15 residues. CDR3 residues: CASGLVRGKTGELFF. The CDR3, as DNA: TGTGCTAGTGGTTTGGTACGGGGTAAGACCGGGGAGCTGTTTTTT. The full variable domain, in which reference TRBV12-5 and TRBJ2-2 provide the parts outside the CDR3, is DARVTQTPRHKVTEMGQEVTMRCQPILGHNTVFWYRQTMMQGLELLAYFRNRAPLDDSGMPKDRFSAEMPDATLATLKIQPSEPRDSAVYFCASGLVRGKTGELFFGEGSRLTVL.

The gene calls are TRBV5-4 and TRBJ2-1; 14 bases are shared with TRBD2. The germline gives CDR1 SGHNT, CDR2 YYREEE (reference sequence). The CDR3 runs 18 residues. V was pared by 2 bases and J by 6 bases, with 10 bases of the junction left unmatched. CDR3 residues: CASSFLTSGRAGGNEQFF. CDR3 sequence (DNA): TGTGCCAGCAGCTTTCTGACTAGCGGGAGGGCAGGAGGCAATGAGCAGTTCTTC.

There are a few counts of this clone. The rearrangement uses TRBV6-1 and TRBJ1-5, with 7 bases identical to TRBD1. The CDR3 runs 13 residues. V shed 11 bases and J 3 bases; nucleotides not matched to a gene: 7. Germline V gives CDR1 MNHNS, CDR2 SASEGT. The CDR3 reads CAGGDRVNQPQHF. The CDR3 region has the DNA TGTGCCGGGGGAGACAGGGTCAATCAGCCCCAGCATTTT.

With regard to this clone: This sample also contains other DNA sequences that code for the same CDR3. The rearrangement uses TRBV2 and TRBJ2-1, with 9 positions matching TRBD2. The CDR3 totals 14 residues. Germline-derived CDR1 and CDR2 are SNHLY and FYNNEI. The junction had 7 bases not matched to a gene; V was cut back by 7 bases and J by 6 bases. CDR3: CASNPTSGSNEQFF. CDR3 nucleotides: TGTGCCAGCAACCCGACTAGCGGCTCCAATGAGCAGTTCTTC.

The genes are TRBV10-3 and TRBJ1-1; D ambiguous. CDR3 length: 15 amino acids. Trimming took off 1 base at V and 6 bases at J, with 15 bases between the two ends. CDR1 is ENHRY and CDR2 is SYGVKD in the germline V gene. The CDR3 bases are TGTGCCATCAGTGAGTGGAAAGTGGCGAGGGCTGAAGCTTTCTTT. Its protein product is CAISEWKVARAEAFF.

This chain links TRBV5-5 with TRBJ1-2; no clear D. CDR1 and CDR2 (germline): SGHKS, YYEKEE (reference sequence). V dropped 0 bases and J dropped 3 bases, with 9 bases sitting between them. The CDR3 has 14 residues. The CDR3 here is CASSLDRYYYGYTF. CDR3 DNA: TGTGCCAGCAGCTTGGATAGATACTACTATGGCTACACCTTC.

The rearrangement joins TRBV7-9 to TRBJ2-2; 13 positions match TRBD2. Germline-derived CDR1 and CDR2 are SEHNR and FQNEAQ (reference sequence). V lost 5 bases, J lost 7 bases, and 7 bases stayed unmatched. The CDR3 spans 16 residues. The CDR3 DNA follows: TGTGCCAGCAGCCAACTAGCGGGAGGGCCGGTCGGGGAGCTGTTTTTT. This gives the protein CASSQLAGGPVGELFF.

The chain has TRBV9 and TRBJ2-5; TRBD2 matches at 9 bases. Trimming took 0 bases from V and 2 from J; bases not matched to a gene: 8. The CDR3 covers 17 residues. CDR1 and CDR2 (germline): SGDLS, YYNGEE. The CDR3 DNA follows: TGTGCCAGCAGCGTAGGGGTTAGCGGGAGTTGGCAAGAGACCCAGTACTTC. Its translation: CASSVGVSGSWQETQYF.

The chain couples TRBV19 to TRBJ2-1; TRBD2 matches at 11 bases. The germline V gene has CDR1 LNHDA and CDR2 SQIVND (reference sequence). This CDR3 is built from 19 residues. Germline trimming cut 2 bases from V and 0 bases from J; bases unmatched to any gene: 9. CDR3 residues: CASSINPLAGALSYNEQFF. Written as DNA, the CDR3 is TGTGCCAGTAGTATAAACCCACTAGCGGGAGCGCTCTCCTACAATGAGCAGTTCTTC.